Given below is one TCR beta chain in context. CDR3 size: 16 residues. The germline CDR1 and CDR2 sequences are SGHDT and YYEEEE. V lost 2 bases and J lost 6; bases outside the gene matches: 11. This record belongs to a study of blood T cell repertoires in COVID-19. Study background: Nucleic acid was either cDNA or gDNA, and it came from T cells, B-cell-depleted T cells, or PBMCs.

The assay was immunoSEQ multiplex PCR, and TCRdb's table has in-frame clones only and misses some. The repertoire holds about 200,000 clones, with 65% to 90% as singletons. Clinical history reported by participants formed the basis on which cohorts were assigned. The sequence was obtained from a woman aged 40-49 years with acute COVID-19. V usage is TRBV5-6 and J usage is TRBJ1-2; 9 positions agree with TRBD1. The sequenced sample was PBMCs or T cells enriched from blood (not recorded which). The CDR3 region is CASSLPGQGVLDGYTF. The CDR3 DNA is TGTGCCAGCAGCTTACCGGGACAGGGTGTTTTGGATGGCTACACCTTC.